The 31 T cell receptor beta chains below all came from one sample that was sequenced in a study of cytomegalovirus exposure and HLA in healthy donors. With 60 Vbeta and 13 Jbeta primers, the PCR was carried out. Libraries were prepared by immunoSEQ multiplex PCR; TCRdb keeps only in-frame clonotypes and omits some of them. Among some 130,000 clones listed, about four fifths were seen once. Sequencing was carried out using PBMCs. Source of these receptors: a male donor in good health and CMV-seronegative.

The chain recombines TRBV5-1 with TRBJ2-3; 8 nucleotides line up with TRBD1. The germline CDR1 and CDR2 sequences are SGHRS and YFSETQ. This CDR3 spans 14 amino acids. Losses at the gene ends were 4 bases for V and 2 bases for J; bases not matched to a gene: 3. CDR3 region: CASSPGQVTDTQYF. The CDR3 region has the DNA TGCGCCAGCAGCCCGGGACAGGTCACAGATACGCAGTATTTT. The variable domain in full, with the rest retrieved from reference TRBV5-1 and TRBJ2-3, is KAGVTQTPRYLIKTRGQQVTLSCSPISGHRSVSWYQQTPGQGLQFLFEYFSETQRNKGNFPGRFSGRQFSNSRSEMNVSTLELGDSALYLCASSPGQVTDTQYFGPGTRLTVL.

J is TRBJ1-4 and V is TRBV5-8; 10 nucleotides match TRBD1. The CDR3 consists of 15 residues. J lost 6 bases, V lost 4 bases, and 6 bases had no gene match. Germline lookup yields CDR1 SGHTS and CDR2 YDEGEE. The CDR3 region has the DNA TGTGCCAGCAGCACCTCCGGGACAGGGGATGAAAAACTGTTTTTT. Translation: CASSTSGTGDEKLFF.

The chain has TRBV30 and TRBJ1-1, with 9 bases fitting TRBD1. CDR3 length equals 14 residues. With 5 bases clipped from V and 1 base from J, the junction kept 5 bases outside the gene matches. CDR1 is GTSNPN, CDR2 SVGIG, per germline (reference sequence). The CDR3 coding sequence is TGTGCCTGGGGGGGACAGGGCGGGAACACTGAAGCTTTCTTT. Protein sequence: CAWGGQGGNTEAFF.

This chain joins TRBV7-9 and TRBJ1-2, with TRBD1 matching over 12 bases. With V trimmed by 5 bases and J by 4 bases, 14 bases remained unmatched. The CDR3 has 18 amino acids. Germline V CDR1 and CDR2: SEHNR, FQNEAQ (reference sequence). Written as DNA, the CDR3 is TGTGCCAGCAGCCCGGTGGCGGGACAGGGGGCCGGTGTCTATGGCTACACCTTC. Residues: CASSPVAGQGAGVYGYTF.

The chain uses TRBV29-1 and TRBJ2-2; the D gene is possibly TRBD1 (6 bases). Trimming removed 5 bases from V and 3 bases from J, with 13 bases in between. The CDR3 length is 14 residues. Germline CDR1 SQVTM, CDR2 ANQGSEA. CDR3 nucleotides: TGCAGCGTTTCCACAGGGCTCGACACCGGGGAGCTGTTTTTT. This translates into CSVSTGLDTGELFF.

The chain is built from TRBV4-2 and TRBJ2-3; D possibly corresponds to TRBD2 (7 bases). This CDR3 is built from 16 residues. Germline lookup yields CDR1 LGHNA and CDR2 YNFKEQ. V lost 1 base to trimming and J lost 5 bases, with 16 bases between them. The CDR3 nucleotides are TGTGCCAGCAGCCAAGTCGGTGGCGGGGGCGAAGATACGCAGTATTTT. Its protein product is CASSQVGGGGEDTQYF.

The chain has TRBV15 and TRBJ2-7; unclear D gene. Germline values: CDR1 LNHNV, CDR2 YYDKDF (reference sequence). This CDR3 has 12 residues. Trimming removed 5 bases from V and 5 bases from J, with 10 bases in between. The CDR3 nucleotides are TGTGCCACCAGCGCCAATCCGGACGAGCAGTACTTC. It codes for CATSANPDEQYF.

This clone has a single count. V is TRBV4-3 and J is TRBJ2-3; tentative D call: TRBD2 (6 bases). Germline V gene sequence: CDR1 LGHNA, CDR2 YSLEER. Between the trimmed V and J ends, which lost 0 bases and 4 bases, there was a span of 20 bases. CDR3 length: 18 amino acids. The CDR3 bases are TGCGCCAGCAGCCAAGAAGCCGGCGGGGTAGTTCGCGCAGATACGCAGTATTTT. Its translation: CASSQEAGGVVRADTQYF.

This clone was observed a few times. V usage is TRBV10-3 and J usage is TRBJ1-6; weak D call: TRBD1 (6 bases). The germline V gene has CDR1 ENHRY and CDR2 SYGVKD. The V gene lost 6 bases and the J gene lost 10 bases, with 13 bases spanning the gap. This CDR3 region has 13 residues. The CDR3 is CAIRAPGDSPLHF. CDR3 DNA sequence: TGTGCCATCAGAGCTCCAGGGGACTCACCCCTCCACTTT.

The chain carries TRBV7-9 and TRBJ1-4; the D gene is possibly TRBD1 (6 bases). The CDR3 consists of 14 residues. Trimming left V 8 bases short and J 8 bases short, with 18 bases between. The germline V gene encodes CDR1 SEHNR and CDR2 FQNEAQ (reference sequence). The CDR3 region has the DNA TGTGCCAGCGCCCTACAGGGAGTAAGGGAAAAACTGTTTTTT. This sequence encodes CASALQGVREKLFF.

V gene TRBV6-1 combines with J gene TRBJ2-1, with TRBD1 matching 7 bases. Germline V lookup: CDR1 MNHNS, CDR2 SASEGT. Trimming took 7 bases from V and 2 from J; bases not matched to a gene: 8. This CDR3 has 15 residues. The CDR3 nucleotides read TGTGCCAGCATTTCCAAGGGGACAGCCTACAATGAGCAGTTCTTC. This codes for CASISKGTAYNEQFF.

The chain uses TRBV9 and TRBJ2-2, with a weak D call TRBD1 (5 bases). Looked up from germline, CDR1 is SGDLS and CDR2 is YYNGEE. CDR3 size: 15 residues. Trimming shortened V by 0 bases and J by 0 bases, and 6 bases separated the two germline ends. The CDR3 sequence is CASSVGTPNTGELFF. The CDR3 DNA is TGTGCCAGCAGCGTAGGGACACCGAACACCGGGGAGCTGTTTTTT.

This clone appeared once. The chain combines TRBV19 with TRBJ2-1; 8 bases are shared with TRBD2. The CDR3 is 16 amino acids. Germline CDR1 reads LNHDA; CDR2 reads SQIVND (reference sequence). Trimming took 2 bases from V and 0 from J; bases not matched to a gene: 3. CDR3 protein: CASSITAGGSYNEQFF. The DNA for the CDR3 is TGTGCCAGTAGTATAACGGCGGGGGGCTCCTACAATGAGCAGTTCTTC.

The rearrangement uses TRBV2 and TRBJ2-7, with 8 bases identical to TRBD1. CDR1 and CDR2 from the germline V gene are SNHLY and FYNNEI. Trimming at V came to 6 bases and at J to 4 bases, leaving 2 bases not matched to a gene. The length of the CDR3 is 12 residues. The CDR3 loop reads CASSRDRYEQYF. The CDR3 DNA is TGTGCCAGCAGCCGGGACAGGTACGAGCAGTACTTC.

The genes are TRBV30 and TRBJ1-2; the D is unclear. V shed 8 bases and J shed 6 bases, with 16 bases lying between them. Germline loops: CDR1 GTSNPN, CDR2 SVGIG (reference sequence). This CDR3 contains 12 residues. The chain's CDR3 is CALLAGIDGYTF. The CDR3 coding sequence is TGTGCCCTGCTGGCGGGTATCGATGGCTACACCTTC.

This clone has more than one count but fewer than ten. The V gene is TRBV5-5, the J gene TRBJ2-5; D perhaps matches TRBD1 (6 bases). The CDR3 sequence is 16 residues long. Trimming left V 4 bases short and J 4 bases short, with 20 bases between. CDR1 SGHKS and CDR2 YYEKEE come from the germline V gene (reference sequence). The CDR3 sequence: CASSAIRTEKGETQYF. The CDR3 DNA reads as TGTGCCAGCAGCGCAATACGGACAGAAAAAGGAGAGACCCAGTACTTC.

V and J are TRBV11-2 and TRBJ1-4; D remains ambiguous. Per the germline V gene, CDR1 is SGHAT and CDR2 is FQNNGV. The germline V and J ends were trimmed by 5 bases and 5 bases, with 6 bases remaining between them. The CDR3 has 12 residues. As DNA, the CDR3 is TGTGCCAGCAGCCCGTCCAATGAAAAACTGTTTTTT. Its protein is CASSPSNEKLFF. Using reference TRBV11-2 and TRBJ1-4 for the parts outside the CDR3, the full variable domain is EAGVAQSPRYKIIEKRQSVAFWCNPISGHATLYWYQQILGQGPKLLIQFQNNGVVDDSQLPKDRFSAERLKGVDSTLKIQPAKLEDSAVYLCASSPSNEKLFFGSGTQLSVL.

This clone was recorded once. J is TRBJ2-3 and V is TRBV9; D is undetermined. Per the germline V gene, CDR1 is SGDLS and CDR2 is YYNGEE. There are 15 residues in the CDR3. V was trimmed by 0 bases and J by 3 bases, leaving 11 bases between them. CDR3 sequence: CASSVGLGDTDTQYF. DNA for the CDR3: TGTGCCAGCAGCGTAGGCCTAGGAGATACAGATACGCAGTATTTT.

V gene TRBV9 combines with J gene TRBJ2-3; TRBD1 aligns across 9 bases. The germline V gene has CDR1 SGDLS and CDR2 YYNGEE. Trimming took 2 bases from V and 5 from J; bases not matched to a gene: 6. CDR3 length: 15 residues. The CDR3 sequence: CASSVGQGNGDTQYF. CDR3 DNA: TGTGCCAGCAGCGTGGGACAGGGAAACGGAGATACGCAGTATTTT. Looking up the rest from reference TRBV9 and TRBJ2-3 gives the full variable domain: DSGVTQTPKHLITATGQRVTLRCSPRSGDLSVYWYQQSLDQGLQFLIQYYNGEERAKGNILERFSAQQFPDLHSELNLSSLELGDSALYFCASSVGQGNGDTQYFGPGTRLTVL.

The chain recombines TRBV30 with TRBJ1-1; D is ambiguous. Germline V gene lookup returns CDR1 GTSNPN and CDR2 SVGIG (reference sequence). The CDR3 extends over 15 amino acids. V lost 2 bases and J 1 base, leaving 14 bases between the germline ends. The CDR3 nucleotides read TGTGCCTGGAGTAGAAGTCTTACGGGGAACACTGAAGCTTTCTTT. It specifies CAWSRSLTGNTEAFF.

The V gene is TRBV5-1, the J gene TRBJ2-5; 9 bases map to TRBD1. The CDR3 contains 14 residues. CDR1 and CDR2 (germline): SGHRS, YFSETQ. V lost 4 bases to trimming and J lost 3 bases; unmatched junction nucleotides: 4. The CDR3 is CASSLDRGEETQYF. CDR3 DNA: TGCGCCAGCAGCCTAGACAGGGGGGAAGAGACCCAGTACTTC.

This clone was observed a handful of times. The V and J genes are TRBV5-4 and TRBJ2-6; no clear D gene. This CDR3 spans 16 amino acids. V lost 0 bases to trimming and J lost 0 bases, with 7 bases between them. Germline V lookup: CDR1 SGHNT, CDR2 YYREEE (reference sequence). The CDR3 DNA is TGTGCCAGCAGCTTGGTGGTTAGCTCTGGGGCCAACGTCCTGACTTTC. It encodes CASSLVVSSGANVLTF. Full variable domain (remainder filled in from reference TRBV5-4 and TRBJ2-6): ETGVTQSPTHLIKTRGQQVTLRCSSQSGHNTVSWYQQALGQGPQFIFQYYREEENGRGNFPPRFSGLQFPNYSSELNVNALELDDSALYLCASSLVVSSGANVLTFGAGSRLTVL.

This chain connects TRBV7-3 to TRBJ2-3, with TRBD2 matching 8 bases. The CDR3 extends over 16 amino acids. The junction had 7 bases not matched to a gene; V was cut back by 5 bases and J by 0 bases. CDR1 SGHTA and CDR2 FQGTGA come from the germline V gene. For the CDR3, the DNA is TGTGCCAGCAGCAGAAGGGCGGGGGGTAGCACAGATACGCAGTATTTT. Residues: CASSRRAGGSTDTQYF.

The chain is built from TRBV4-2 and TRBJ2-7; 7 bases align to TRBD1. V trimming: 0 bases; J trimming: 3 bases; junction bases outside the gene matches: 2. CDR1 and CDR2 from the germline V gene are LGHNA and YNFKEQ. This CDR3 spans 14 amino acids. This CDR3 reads CASSQDTGDYEQYF. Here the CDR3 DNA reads TGTGCCAGCAGCCAAGACACAGGGGACTACGAGCAGTACTTC.

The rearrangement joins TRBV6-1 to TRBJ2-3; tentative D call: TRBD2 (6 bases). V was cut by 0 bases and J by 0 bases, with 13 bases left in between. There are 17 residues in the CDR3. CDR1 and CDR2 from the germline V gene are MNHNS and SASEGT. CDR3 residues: CASSEASMGGSTDTQYF. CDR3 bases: TGTGCCAGCAGTGAAGCGTCCATGGGGGGTAGCACAGATACGCAGTATTTT.

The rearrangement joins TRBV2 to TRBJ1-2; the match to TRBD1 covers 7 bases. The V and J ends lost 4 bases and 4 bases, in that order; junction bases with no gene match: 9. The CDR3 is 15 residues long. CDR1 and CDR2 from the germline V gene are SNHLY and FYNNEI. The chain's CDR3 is CASSAGTGTAYGYTF. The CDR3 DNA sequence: TGTGCCAGCAGTGCAGGCACCGGGACAGCCTATGGCTACACCTTC. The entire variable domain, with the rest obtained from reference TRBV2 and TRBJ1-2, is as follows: EPEVTQTPSHQVTQMGQEVILRCVPISNHLYFYWYRQILGQKVEFLVSFYNNEISEKSEIFDDQFSVERPDGSNFTLKIRSTKLEDSAMYFCASSAGTGTAYGYTFGSGTRLTVV.

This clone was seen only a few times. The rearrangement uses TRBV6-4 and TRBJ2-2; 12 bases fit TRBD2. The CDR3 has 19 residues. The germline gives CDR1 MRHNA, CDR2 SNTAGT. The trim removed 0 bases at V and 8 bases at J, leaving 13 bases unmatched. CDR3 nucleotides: TGTGCCAGCAGTGACTCTCAGGTGGTGGCTAGCGGGGGGGCAGGGGAGCTGTTTTTT. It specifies CASSDSQVVASGGAGELFF.

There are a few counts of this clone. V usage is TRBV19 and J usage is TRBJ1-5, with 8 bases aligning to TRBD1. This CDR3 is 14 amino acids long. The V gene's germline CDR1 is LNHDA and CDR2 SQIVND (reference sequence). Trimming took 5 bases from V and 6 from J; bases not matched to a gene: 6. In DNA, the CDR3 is TGTGCCAGTAGTCCTACAGGGGGAGTTCAGCCCCAGCATTTT. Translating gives CASSPTGGVQPQHF.

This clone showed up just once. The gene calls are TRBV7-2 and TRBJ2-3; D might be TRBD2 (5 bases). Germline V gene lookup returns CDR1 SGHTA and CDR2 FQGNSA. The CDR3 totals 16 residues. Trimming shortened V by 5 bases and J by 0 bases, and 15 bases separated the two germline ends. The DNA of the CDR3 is TGTGCCAGCAGCCCAGGTACGGGATCTAGCACAGATACGCAGTATTTT. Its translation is CASSPGTGSSTDTQYF.

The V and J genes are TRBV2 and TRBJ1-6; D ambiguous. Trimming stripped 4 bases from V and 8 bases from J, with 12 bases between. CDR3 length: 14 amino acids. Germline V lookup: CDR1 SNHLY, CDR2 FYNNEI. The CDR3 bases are TGTGCCAGCAGTGGAAGGTTTGGAGATTCACCCCTCCACTTT. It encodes CASSGRFGDSPLHF.

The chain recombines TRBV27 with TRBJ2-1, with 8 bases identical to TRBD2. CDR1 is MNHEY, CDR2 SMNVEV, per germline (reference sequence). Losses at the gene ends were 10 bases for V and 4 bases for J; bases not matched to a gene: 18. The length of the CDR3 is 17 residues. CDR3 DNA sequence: TGTGCCACCCGGACGGAAGGGAGCGGGGGCCTGTACAATGAGCAGTTCTTC. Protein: CATRTEGSGGLYNEQFF.